The present TCR beta chain was sequenced within a study of T-cell reconstitution after alpha-beta-depleted transplantation in children. Notes on the study in general: Alpha-beta T cells present about two months after transplant were reported to originate from several hundred expanded graft clones. Fresh T-cell production supplied most of the T-cell counts and diversity seen one year after transplant.

The TCRbeta library incorporated unique molecular identifiers. TCRdb processed the PCR reads anew with MiXCR; each CDR3 protein has one entry. The sample shows about 440,000 distinct CDR3 sequences, approximately 41% of them seen only once. This clonotype was detected only once. Its target is not known. Germline is not matched at one junction end, which may reflect a read error. CDR3 length: 16 amino acids. Germline CDR1 and CDR2: MNHNS and SASEGT. V and J are TRBV6-1 and TRBJ1-1; 11 bases line up with TRBD1. Specimen: PBMCs, collected before TCRalphabeta/CD19-depleted stem cell transplant. This sequence originates from a girl aged 2-10 years with aplastic anemia, due to receive a stem cell transplant. The CDR3 loop is CDSSPSGTGGRTEAFF. In DNA form, the CDR3 reads TGTGACAGCAGTCCCTCCGGGACAGGGGGAAGGACTGAAGCTTTCTTT.